What follows is one TCR beta chain and its context. Sequencing was performed with immunoSEQ multiplex PCR; in TCRdb, only in-frame clones are kept and a portion is missing. Here the sample spans around 64,000 clones, about 92% being singletons. This record comes from a study of control samples from healthy donors and cancer patients. V shed 3 bases and J shed 2 bases, with 12 bases lying between them. Germline V gene lookup returns CDR1 SGHTA and CDR2 FQGTGA. The CDR3 totals 15 residues. The genes are TRBV7-3 and TRBJ2-3; no definite D call. The clonotype was recovered from a man between 60 and 75 years old with colorectal cancer. Material for sequencing was PBMCs. The CDR3 bases are TGTGCCAGCAGCTTTTATCATGGCTCCACAGATACGCAGTATTTT. As protein: CASSFYHGSTDTQYF.